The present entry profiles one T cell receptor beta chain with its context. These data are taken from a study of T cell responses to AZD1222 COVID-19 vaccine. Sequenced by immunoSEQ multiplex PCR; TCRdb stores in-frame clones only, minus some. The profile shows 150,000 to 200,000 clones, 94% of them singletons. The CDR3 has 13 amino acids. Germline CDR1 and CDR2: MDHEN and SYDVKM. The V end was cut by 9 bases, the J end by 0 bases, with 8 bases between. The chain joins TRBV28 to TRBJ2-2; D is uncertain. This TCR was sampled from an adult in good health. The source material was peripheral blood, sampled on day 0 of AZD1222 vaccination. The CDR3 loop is CASFYANTGELFF. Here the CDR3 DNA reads TGTGCCAGTTTTTACGCGAACACCGGGGAGCTGTTTTTT.